Listed below are T cell receptor beta chains from one sample, sequenced in a study of blood T cell repertoires in COVID-19. TCRdb's table, derived via immunoSEQ multiplex PCR, lists solely in-frame clones and lacks some. The table records under 450,000 clones, 81% of them present only once. Sequenced: peripheral blood. These receptors were collected from a human donor with acute or convalescent COVID-19. The donor label of this sample is uncertain. Both conserved end residues are part of each CDR3. The D gene is left open where the match is weak. Only some rows state a clone size, as once, few, many or a class for expanded clones.

d_call,cdr3_length,v_call,clone_size,j_call,cdr3_aa,cdr3_nt
NA,14,TRBV5-1,NA,TRBJ1-1,CASSLATENTEAFF,TGCGCCAGCAGCTTGGCCACAGAGAACACTGAAGCTTTCTTT
TRBD1,13,TRBV7-9,once,TRBJ1-1,CASSLRGQGKAFF,TGTGCCAGCAGCTTAAGGGGGCAGGGTAAAGCTTTCTTT
TRBD2,17,TRBV28,few,TRBJ2-5,CASSLGLAGGRRETQYF,TGTGCCAGCAGTTTGGGTCTAGCGGGGGGCCGTCGGGAGACCCAGTACTTC
TRBD2,16,TRBV28,NA,TRBJ2-1,CASRTIAGVFYNEQFF,TGTGCCAGCAGGACAATAGCGGGAGTCTTCTACAATGAGCAGTTCTTC
TRBD1,16,TRBV15,once,TRBJ1-6,CATSRVGGTGNSPLHF,TGTGCCACCAGCAGAGTAGGCGGGACAGGGAATTCACCCCTCCACTTT
NA,15,TRBV27,NA,TRBJ1-5,CASSLSRQYNQPQHF,TGTGCCAGCAGTTTATCCCGACAGTACAATCAGCCCCAGCATTTT
TRBD1,15,TRBV7-9,NA,TRBJ2-2,CASSFDRGSTGELFF,TGTGCCAGCAGCTTTGACAGGGGGAGCACCGGGGAGCTGTTTTTT
NA,12,TRBV3-1/TRBV3-2,NA,TRBJ1-2,CASSQVAGYVSF,TGTGCCAGCAGCCAAGTGGCGGGCTACGTTAGTTTC
NA,16,TRBV6-5,NA,TRBJ1-6,CASSYSGRGVGSPLHF,TGTGCCAGCAGTTACTCAGGGCGGGGGGTAGGTTCACCCCTCCACTTT
NA,12,TRBV6-5,NA,TRBJ1-1,CASSGRPGEAFF,TGTGCCAGCAGCGGAAGACCGGGTGAAGCTTTCTTT
TRBD1,15,TRBV6-5,NA,TRBJ1-2,CASSPRQGSNYGYTF,TGTGCCAGCAGCCCAAGACAGGGATCTAACTATGGCTACACCTTC
TRBD2,16,TRBV7-6,NA,TRBJ2-7,CASSQTTSGSSYEQYF,TGTGCCAGCAGCCAAACTACTAGCGGTAGCTCCTACGAACAGTACTTC
TRBD1,14,TRBV28,NA,TRBJ1-2,CASSPNLPGQGPLF,TGTGCCAGCAGTCCAAATTTACCGGGACAGGGACCGCTCTTC
TRBD1,13,TRBV28,few,TRBJ2-3,CASSLQGAHTQYF,TGTGCCAGCAGTTTACAGGGGGCGCATACGCAGTATTTT
TRBD1,16,TRBV15,few,TRBJ1-5,CATSAKQGAGNQPQHF,TGTGCCACCAGCGCCAAACAGGGGGCTGGCAATCAGCCCCAGCATTTT
TRBD1,15,TRBV7-2,NA,TRBJ1-2,CASSYRDRHNYGYTF,TGTGCCAGCAGCTACCGGGACAGACATAACTATGGCTACACCTTC
TRBD1,14,TRBV4-2,NA,TRBJ1-5,CASSQFGQGQPQHF,TGTGCCAGCAGCCAATTTGGACAGGGGCAGCCCCAGCATTTT
TRBD1,18,TRBV19,NA,TRBJ2-6,CASSIFGQGALGANVLTF,TGTGCCAGTAGTATCTTTGGGCAGGGGGCGCTTGGGGCCAACGTCCTGACTTTC
NA,16,TRBV27,few,TRBJ2-2,CASSSAGAGYTGELFF,TGTGCCAGCAGTTCCGCGGGGGCAGGGTACACCGGGGAGCTGTTTTTT
TRBD1,16,TRBV3-1/TRBV3-2,NA,TRBJ1-4,CASSQEQGLTNEKLFF,TGTGCCAGCAGCCAAGAACAGGGGTTAACTAATGAAAAACTGTTTTTT
NA,12,TRBV9,NA,TRBJ1-2,CASSVERDGYTF,TGTGCCAGCAGCGTAGAGAGGGATGGCTACACCTTC
NA,13,TRBV28,NA,TRBJ1-1,CASSSVQDTEAFF,TGTGCCAGCAGTTCAGTCCAAGACACTGAAGCTTTCTTT
TRBD1,17,TRBV27,NA,TRBJ1-1,CASHMWARGHESTEAFF,TGTGCCAGCCATATGTGGGCCAGGGGGCACGAGAGCACTGAAGCTTTCTTT
TRBD2,17,TRBV7-8,NA,TRBJ2-1,CASALGGGRSPYNEQFF,TGTGCCAGCGCGTTGGGGGGCGGGAGGTCTCCCTACAATGAGCAGTTCTTC
NA,13,TRBV18,few,TRBJ1-1,CASSPGPDTEAFF,TGTGCCAGCTCACCAGGGCCTGATACTGAAGCTTTCTTT
TRBD2,11,TRBV6-5,NA,TRBJ2-3,CAGGGTDTQYF,TGTGCCGGCGGGGGTACAGATACGCAGTATTTT
NA,14,TRBV5-1,NA,TRBJ1-2,CASRSAQENYGYTF,TGCGCCAGCCGTTCTGCCCAGGAAAACTATGGCTACACCTTC
NA,15,TRBV5-6,NA,TRBJ2-7,CASSFIRYGSYEQYF,TGTGCCAGCAGCTTCATACGCTACGGCTCCTACGAGCAGTACTTC
TRBD1,13,TRBV14,once,TRBJ2-3,CASRGQSTDTQYF,TGTGCCAGCAGGGGACAGAGCACAGATACGCAGTATTTT
NA,15,TRBV7-8,NA,TRBJ2-3,CASSLSGYRTDTQYF,TGTGCCAGCAGCTTAAGCGGTTACCGCACAGATACGCAGTATTTT
TRBD1,17,TRBV3-1/TRBV3-2,NA,TRBJ1-5,CASSLGTGVNSNQPQHF,TGTGCCAGCAGCCTAGGGACAGGGGTAAATAGCAATCAGCCCCAGCATTTT
NA,14,TRBV5-6,NA,TRBJ1-2,CASSLSGGNYGYTF,TGTGCCAGCAGCTTGAGCGGGGGTAACTATGGCTACACCTTC
NA,12,TRBV18,NA,TRBJ2-1,CASSPLSNEQFF,TGTGCCAGCTCACCCCTTTCCAATGAGCAGTTCTTC
NA,13,TRBV19,many,TRBJ1-5,CASRTHQGQPQHF,TGTGCCAGTAGGACACATCAGGGACAGCCCCAGCATTTT
NA,16,TRBV7-8,NA,TRBJ2-1,CASSRLADSRASEQFF,TGTGCCAGCAGCCGACTGGCGGACAGTAGGGCTAGTGAGCAGTTCTTC
NA,13,TRBV28,NA,TRBJ1-5,CASSSGRHQPQHF,TGTGCCAGCAGTTCAGGGAGGCATCAGCCCCAGCATTTT
NA,15,TRBV5-1,NA,TRBJ2-5,CASSLAAWTEETQYF,TGCGCCAGCAGCTTGGCCGCCTGGACAGAAGAGACCCAGTACTTC
NA,14,TRBV5-5,NA,TRBJ1-3,CASSLGGGWDTIYF,TGTGCCAGCAGCCTGGGAGGAGGATGGGACACCATATATTTT
NA,14,TRBV10-3,NA,TRBJ2-1,CAISEARPSGEQFF,TGTGCCATCAGTGAGGCCAGGCCCAGCGGTGAGCAGTTCTTC
TRBD1,13,TRBV10-1,NA,TRBJ2-7,CASSGDRVNEQYF,TGCGCCAGCAGTGGGGACAGGGTAAACGAGCAGTACTTC
NA,11,TRBV30,NA,TRBJ1-2,CAWSVLPGYTF,TGTGCCTGGAGTGTCCTACCGGGCTACACCTTC
NA,14,TRBV5-6,NA,TRBJ1-3,CASSFLISGNTIYF,TGTGCCAGCAGCTTCCTAATCTCTGGAAACACCATATATTTT
TRBD1,17,TRBV18,NA,TRBJ1-2,CASSPQEGTGPTNGYTF,TGTGCCAGCTCCCCTCAAGAGGGGACAGGGCCAACCAATGGCTACACCTTC
TRBD2,14,TRBV5-1,NA,TRBJ2-2,CASSSRGDTGELFF,TGCGCCAGCAGTTCCCGGGGGGACACCGGGGAGCTGTTTTTT